The sequence of this T cell receptor beta chain was determined in a study of blood T cell repertoires in COVID-19 (dated by TCRdb to about 2020). With regard to the full study: Collaborator samples came from the United States, Italy and Spain and covered acute and convalescent phases of COVID-19. Where available, HLA class I and class II types were obtained from metadata supplied by the sample provider rather than from assay-based typing. The material from the prospective study consisted of cDNA or gDNA derived from T cells, B-cell-depleted T cells, or PBMCs. The repertoires were released in a freely available public database intended as a resource for research on the immune response to SARS-CoV-2. The sample metadata nearly always contained a de-identified subject ID, COVID-19 status, age in years and sex. Subjects who had been exposed to COVID-19, were actively infected with it, or had recovered from it provided the deeply sampled blood TCRbeta repertoires that made up the dataset. The samples were drawn from two sources: the first 160 participants of the ongoing ImmuneRACE study, and 1,000 to 1,500 subjects contributed by 6 global collaborators.

As to this clone: This receptor's antigen is unknown. No base qualities exist here, and no much larger clone lies one base off it.

Measured from the cysteine to the phenylalanine, the CDR3 is 14 residues long. Left in the record is the CDR3 DNA by itself, 42 bases read in frame from the first base. Trimming at the junction amounts to 3 bases on V and 0 bases on J, and the germline ends lie 6 bases apart. The germline V gene (reference sequence) provides CDR1 GTSNPN and CDR2 SVGIG. Whole blood was collected in K2EDTA tubes by collaborating institutions according to the institutions' own protocols. For TCRbeta analysis, collaborators shipped samples as frozen whole blood, isolated PBMCs, or DNA extracted from either of those sample types. What the study reported, not specific to this receptor: Clinical and demographic metadata were provided uncurated, with the amount varying by source and participant.

The immunoSEQ Assay, a bias-controlled multiplex PCR, was used to amplify TCRbeta CDR3 regions from genomic DNA. On the study's bioinformatics: The number of nucleated cells in each sample was estimated from the amplification of reference gene primers within the assay. To quantify the absolute abundance of each unique TCRbeta CDR3 rearrangement, sequence reads were collapsed and filtered. For each sample, productive Simpson clonality was calculated as the square root of Simpson's diversity index across productive rearrangements. TCRdb provides this immuneACCESS table in a form limited to in-frame rearrangements. Some clones are lacking; in checked studies, under half of them reflect an unresolved V gene, and why the rest are absent is not known. The V and J calls and clone size are taken from that table; D and trimming were inferred from the DNA. This sample has around 30,000 clones in its table, and 75% to 80% of those were observed once. The ten most abundant clones make up 16% of the sample.

In this chain, TRBV30 is recombined with TRBJ1-6; the D gene remains uncertain. The sequence derives from a human donor in a cohort sampled during active COVID-19. Sequencing was performed on peripheral blood. In nucleotide form, the sequence is TGTGCCTGGAGACACCGCTCCTATAATTCACCCCTCCACTTT. It translates as CAWRHRSYNSPLHF. The reference TRBV30 and TRBJ1-6 proteins fill in what lies around the CDR3, so the full variable domain reads SQTIHQWPATLVQPVGSPLSLECTVEGTSNPNLYWYRQAAGRGLQLLFYSVGIGQISSEVPQNLSASRPQDRQFILSSKKLLLSDSGFYLCAWRHRSYNSPLHFGNGTRLTVT.